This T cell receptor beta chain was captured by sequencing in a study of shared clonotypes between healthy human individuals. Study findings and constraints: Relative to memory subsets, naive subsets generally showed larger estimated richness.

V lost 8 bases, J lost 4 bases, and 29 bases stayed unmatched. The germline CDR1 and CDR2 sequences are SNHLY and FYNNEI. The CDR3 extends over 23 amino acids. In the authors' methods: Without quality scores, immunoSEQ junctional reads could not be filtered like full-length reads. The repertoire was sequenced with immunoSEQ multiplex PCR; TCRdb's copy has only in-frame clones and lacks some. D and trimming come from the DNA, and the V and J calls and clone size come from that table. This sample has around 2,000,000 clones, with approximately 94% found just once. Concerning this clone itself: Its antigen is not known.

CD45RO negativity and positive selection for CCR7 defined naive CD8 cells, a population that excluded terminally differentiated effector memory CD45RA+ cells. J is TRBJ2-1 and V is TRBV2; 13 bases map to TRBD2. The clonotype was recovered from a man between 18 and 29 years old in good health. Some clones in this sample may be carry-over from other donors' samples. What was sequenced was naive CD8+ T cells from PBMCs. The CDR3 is CASQNDGLAGVESPDAPYNEQFF. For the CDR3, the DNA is TGTGCCAGCCAAAACGACGGACTAGCGGGAGTGGAAAGCCCGGATGCGCCTTACAATGAGCAGTTCTTC.